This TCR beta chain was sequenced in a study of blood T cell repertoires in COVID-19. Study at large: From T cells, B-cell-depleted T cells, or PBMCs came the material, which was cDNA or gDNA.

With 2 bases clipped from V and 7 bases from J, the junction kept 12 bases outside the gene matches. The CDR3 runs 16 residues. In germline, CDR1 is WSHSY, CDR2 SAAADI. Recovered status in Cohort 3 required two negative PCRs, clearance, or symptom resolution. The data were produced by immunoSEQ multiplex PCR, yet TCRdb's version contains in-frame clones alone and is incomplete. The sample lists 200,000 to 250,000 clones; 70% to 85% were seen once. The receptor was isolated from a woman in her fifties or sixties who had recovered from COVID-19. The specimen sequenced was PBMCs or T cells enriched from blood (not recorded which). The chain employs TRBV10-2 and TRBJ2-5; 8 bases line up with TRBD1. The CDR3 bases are TGCGCCAGCAGTGAGCATACAGGGGGTGGTTTTGGGACCCAGTACTTC. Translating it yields CASSEHTGGGFGTQYF.